This T cell receptor beta chain came from a study of cytomegalovirus exposure and HLA in healthy donors. PCR used 60 Vbeta primers and 13 Jbeta primers. Sequencing was performed with immunoSEQ multiplex PCR; in TCRdb, only in-frame clones are kept and a portion is missing. The sample holds under 150,000 clones, roughly 70% seen once. With regard to this clone: Its antigen is currently unknown.

Germline trimming cut 3 bases from V and 1 base from J; bases unmatched to any gene: 11. The CDR3 totals 17 residues. Germline V gene data show CDR1 as SGHNT and CDR2 as YENEEA. Study-level results: Because they were indistinguishable, some V segments, including TRBV6-2 and TRBV6-3, were excluded.

The receptor comes from a man between 50 and 59 years old in good health and CMV-seropositive. The chain has TRBV11-3 and TRBJ2-7; 8 bases match TRBD1. Sequenced material: PBMCs. Here the CDR3 reads CASSFSVGTGISYEQYF. The CDR3, as DNA: TGTGCCAGCAGCTTCTCCGTGGGGACAGGAATTTCCTACGAGCAGTACTTC.